One sample yielded the 3 T cell receptor beta chains listed below, sequenced in a study of blood T cell repertoires in COVID-19. Using immunoSEQ multiplex PCR, the repertoire was profiled, and TCRdb retains in-frame clones only, with some absent. The sample records under 150,000 clones, approximately 85% being singletons. Source material: peripheral blood. Receptor source: a woman aged 55-69 years with COVID-19, enrolled during active disease.

The V call is TRBV18, the J call TRBJ1-4, with D perhaps matching TRBD1 (6 bases). Germline V gene lookup returns CDR1 KGHSH and CDR2 LQKENI. This CDR3 spans 14 amino acids. V was trimmed by 5 bases and J by 6 bases, leaving 13 bases between them. CDR3 nucleotide sequence: TGTGCCAGCTCAAACAGGGATGGGGATGAAAAACTGTTTTTT. As protein: CASSNRDGDEKLFF.

This clone was counted once. CDR3 in DNA: TGTGCCAGTAGTCCACGGACAGGGTTTCGGCCTAACTATGGCTACACCTTC. As protein: CASSPRTGFRPNYGYTF. The rearrangement uses TRBV19 and TRBJ1-2; 8 bases map to TRBD1. Germline assignment: CDR1 LNHDA and CDR2 SQIVND (reference sequence). With V trimmed by 5 bases and J by 0 bases, 11 bases remained unmatched. This CDR3 region has 17 residues.

The CDR3 loop is CASNGGSSYEQYF. For the CDR3, the DNA is TGTGCCAGCAACGGCGGGAGCTCCTACGAGCAGTACTTC. This chain joins TRBV4-2 and TRBJ2-7; 7 nucleotides match TRBD2. This CDR3 is built from 13 residues. Germline CDR1 reads LGHNA; CDR2 reads YNFKEQ. The V segment lost 7 bases and the J segment 0 bases; nucleotides outside the gene matches: 3.